The following is a T cell receptor beta chain sequence with its context. CDR1 and CDR2 (germline): SGHAT, FQNNGV. Trimming took off 5 bases at V and 4 bases at J, with 8 bases between the two ends. This CDR3 has 12 residues. This entry comes from a study of blood T cell repertoires in COVID-19. On the study more broadly: From T cells, B-cell-depleted T cells, or PBMCs came the material, which was cDNA or gDNA.

Only in-frame clones appear in the TCRdb table, and some are missing; sequencing was by immunoSEQ multiplex PCR. The table shows about half a million clones, with 80% to 90% occurring only once. The J gene is TRBJ1-2, the V gene TRBV11-2; D is ambiguous. The TCR comes from a human donor in a cohort sampled during active COVID-19. The sample taken for sequencing was peripheral blood. The CDR3 protein is CASSQNGYGYTF. CDR3 sequence (DNA): TGTGCCAGCAGCCAGAATGGCTATGGCTACACCTTC.